Below, 27 T cell receptor beta chains from the same sample are listed, as sequenced in a study of blood T cells in healthy people across ages. For the second PCR, which ran for 7 to 11 cycles, a sample-barcoded 5' primer and a J-beta primer mix were used. A single record per CDR3 protein comes from TCRdb applying MiXCR to the 5' RACE reads. There are roughly 2 million distinct CDR3 sequences in the sample; 40% to 55% occur only once, and over 2% lies in the top ten. The sample consisted of blood. The origin of the receptors is a woman aged 40 to 50 in good health.

Here the CDR3 reads CAIGSRMENTEAFF. The CDR3 DNA sequence: TGTGCCATCGGGAGCCGTATGGAGAACACTGAAGCTTTCTTT. The V call is TRBV10-3, the J call TRBJ1-1; D unclear. This CDR3 region has 14 residues. With 8 bases removed from V and 1 base from J, the gap between germline ends came to 14 bases. The V gene's germline CDR1 is ENHRY and CDR2 SYGVKD.

In this sample, this clonotype turned up a few times. The chain has TRBV10-3 and TRBJ2-3, with D possibly TRBD2 on 6 matching bases. Between the trimmed V and J ends, which lost 1 base and 5 bases, there was a span of 10 bases. Germline CDR1 and CDR2: ENHRY and SYGVKD. The CDR3 is made up of 14 amino acids. The CDR3 DNA follows: TGTGCCATCAGTGAGTGGGGGGTTCAAGATACGCAGTATTTT. Amino acids: CAISEWGVQDTQYF.

This clonotype was observed a handful of times. The chain recombines TRBV18 with TRBJ2-6; D gene uncertain. This CDR3 is 15 amino acids long. The V gene lost 4 bases and the J gene lost 1 base, with 8 bases spanning the gap. Germline CDR1 KGHSH, CDR2 LQKENI. The CDR3: CASSRMGSGANVLTF. In nucleotides, the CDR3 is TGTGCCAGCTCACGAATGGGGTCTGGGGCCAACGTCCTGACTTTC.

The sample holds a few counts of this clonotype. V gene TRBV15 combines with J gene TRBJ2-1, with TRBD1 matching 10 bases. Germline V CDR1 and CDR2: LNHNV, YYDKDF (reference sequence). V lost 3 bases, J lost 6 bases, and 8 bases stayed unmatched. The CDR3 totals 16 residues. CDR3 sequence: CATSSTGTGVLNEQFF. Here the CDR3 DNA reads TGTGCCACCAGCAGCACCGGGACAGGGGTCCTCAATGAGCAGTTCTTC.

This sequence joins TRBV6-5 and TRBJ2-5; no reliable D call. The V and J ends lost 1 base and 4 bases respectively, with 13 bases between them. The CDR3 is made up of 15 amino acids. Germline V gene lookup returns CDR1 MNHEY and CDR2 SVGAGI. CDR3 sequence reads: CASSYFSAGGETQYF. Here the CDR3 DNA reads TGTGCCAGCAGTTACTTTTCGGCAGGTGGAGAGACCCAGTACTTC.

V and J are TRBV5-1 and TRBJ2-7, with TRBD2 matching over 8 bases. Germline lookup yields CDR1 SGHRS and CDR2 YFSETQ. The J segment lost 1 base and the V segment lost 4 bases, leaving 10 bases of the junction unmatched. The CDR3 sequence is 16 residues long. CDR3 in DNA: TGCGCCAGCAGCCCAGGCGGGGGGCCCCTATCCTACGAGCAGTACTTC. Encoded protein: CASSPGGGPLSYEQYF.

The J gene is TRBJ2-6, the V gene TRBV27; 7 bases match TRBD2. Germline CDR1 MNHEY, CDR2 SMNVEV (reference sequence). The CDR3 is 18 residues long. V gave up 1 base and J gave up 0 bases; unmatched junction bases: 6. Here the CDR3 reads CASSLFRGGSSGANVLTF. For the CDR3, the DNA is TGTGCCAGCAGTTTATTCCGGGGCGGGAGCTCTGGGGCCAACGTCCTGACTTTC.

This chain links TRBV10-3 with TRBJ1-4, with D perhaps matching TRBD1 (5 bases). The CDR3 length is 14 residues. Germline V gives CDR1 ENHRY, CDR2 SYGVKD. V lost 6 bases and J lost 3, with 11 bases in between. CDR3 sequence: CAIRPQGPNEKLFF. The CDR3 DNA reads as TGTGCCATCAGACCCCAGGGACCTAATGAAAAACTGTTTTTT.

This rearrangement joins TRBV12-3 or TRBV12-4 to TRBJ2-7, with 9 bases identical to TRBD1. This CDR3 spans 18 amino acids. V was clipped by 6 bases and J by 7 bases; unmatched bases: 22. CDR3 loop: CASSFRTGGGSSKNEQYF. For the CDR3, the DNA is TGTGCCAGCAGCTTCCGAACAGGGGGCGGTTCTAGCAAGAATGAGCAGTACTTC.

The chain employs TRBV4-3 and TRBJ2-3, with unresolved D. This CDR3 comprises 15 residues. Trimming removed 1 base at V and 2 bases at J, with 10 bases between. Germline V gives CDR1 LGHNA, CDR2 YSLEER. The CDR3 sequence is CASSQGLRFTDTQYF. In DNA, the CDR3 is TGCGCCAGCAGCCAAGGTCTGAGATTCACAGATACGCAGTATTTT.

This clonotype was seen only a few times. The chain links TRBV27 to TRBJ1-5; the D is unclear. The V and J ends lost 8 bases and 1 base respectively, with 12 bases between them. CDR1 and CDR2 (germline): MNHEY, SMNVEV (reference sequence). This CDR3 is 14 amino acids long. This CDR3 is CASQNPGSNQPQHF. CDR3 sequence (DNA): TGTGCCAGCCAAAACCCGGGGAGCAATCAGCCCCAGCATTTT.

The gene calls are TRBV7-2 and TRBJ2-3; the D is unclear. V shed 4 bases and J shed 3 bases, with 14 bases lying between them. The CDR3 length is 15 residues. Germline V gives CDR1 SGHTA, CDR2 FQGNSA. In DNA, the CDR3 is TGTGCCAGCAGCTGCAAACCAACCCGGACAGATACGCAGTATTTT. It codes for CASSCKPTRTDTQYF. The full variable domain, with the rest looked up from reference TRBV7-2 and TRBJ2-3, is GAGVSQSPSNKVTEKGKDVELRCDPISGHTALYWYRQSLGQGLEFLIYFQGNSAPDKSGLPSDRFSAERTGGSVSTLTIQRTQQEDSAVYLCASSCKPTRTDTQYFGPGTRLTVL.

The table lists this clonotype with many counts. This chain uses TRBV5-1 with TRBJ2-1; TRBD1 might be the D (6 bases). V lost 3 bases and J lost 9, with 22 bases in between. The CDR3 length is 16 residues. Germline CDR1 and CDR2: SGHRS and YFSETQ. In DNA, the CDR3 is TGCGCCAGCAGCTCCGGCCGTGGGGGCGCGGTAGGTGAGCAGTTCTTC. This sequence encodes CASSSGRGGAVGEQFF.

The V gene is TRBV4-3, the J gene TRBJ1-4; D is possibly TRBD1 (5 bases). The CDR3 extends over 14 amino acids. CDR1 LGHNA and CDR2 YSLEER come from the germline V gene. V dropped 4 bases and J dropped 4 bases, with 10 bases sitting between them. The CDR3 sequence is CASSPGPVNEKLFF. CDR3 DNA: TGCGCCAGCAGCCCGGGACCGGTTAATGAAAAACTGTTTTTT.

The sample holds a few counts of this clonotype. This chain connects TRBV9 to TRBJ2-1; no clear D gene. Germline CDR1 is SGDLS and CDR2 is YYNGEE. Trimming pared 5 bases from V and 10 bases from J, leaving 13 bases between. The CDR3 has 12 residues. The CDR3 protein is CASSEDPGEQFF. As DNA, the CDR3 is TGTGCCAGCAGTGAGGACCCCGGAGAGCAGTTCTTC.

There are a few counts of this clonotype. This chain links TRBV12-3 or TRBV12-4 with TRBJ2-7; 10 bases are a match to TRBD1. Trimming at V came to 6 bases and at J to 3 bases, leaving 5 bases not matched to a gene. The CDR3 contains 14 residues. CDR3 sequence: CASRLRTGGYEQYF. CDR3 sequence (DNA): TGTGCCAGCAGGCTCCGGACAGGGGGCTACGAGCAGTACTTC.

The chain recombines TRBV7-9 with TRBJ2-7; either TRBD1 or TRBD2 may supply D (6 bases each). Germline V gene lookup returns CDR1 SEHNR and CDR2 FQNEAQ (reference sequence). The CDR3 totals 16 residues. Trimming removed 1 base at V and 0 bases at J, with 13 bases between. CDR3 bases: TGTGCCAGCAGCTTAGGGGCGGAGGGGGGCTCCTACGAGCAGTACTTC. It is translated as CASSLGAEGGSYEQYF. Full variable domain (missing parts from reference TRBV7-9 and TRBJ2-7): DTGVSQNPRHKITKRGQNVTFRCDPISEHNRLYWYRQTLGQGPEFLTYFQNEAQLEKSRLLSDRFSAERPKGSFSTLEIQRTEQGDSAMYLCASSLGAEGGSYEQYFGPGTRLTVT.

In this sample, this clonotype turned up a few times. This chain links TRBV20-1 with TRBJ2-5, with D perhaps TRBD1 (6 bases). This CDR3 is 18 amino acids long. V lost 0 bases and J lost 7, with 27 bases in between. Germline assignment: CDR1 DFQATT and CDR2 SNEGSKA (reference sequence). The CDR3 nucleotides read TGCAGTGCTAGAGATGCTCAGGGCTCAGGGGCCCAGGATGGGACCCAGTACTTC. It is translated as CSARDAQGSGAQDGTQYF.

On this clonotype: An end of the junction does not agree with germline; a read error may underlie this. The chain recombines TRBV19 with TRBJ2-3; a possible D gene is TRBD1 (5 bases). Germline CDR1 LNHDA, CDR2 SQIVND (reference sequence). This CDR3 is 15 amino acids long. CDR3 coding DNA: TGTACCAGTAGTATAGGGGCATCTAGCACAGATACGCAGTATTTT. Residues: CTSSIGASSTDTQYF.

This clonotype appeared a few times. In nucleotides, the CDR3 is TGCAGTGCTAGTAGGGGACAGGGAGTTAAGTCCCAGTATTTT. Its protein product is CSASRGQGVKSQYF. The rearrangement joins TRBV20-1 to TRBJ2-3; 9 bases are shared with TRBD1. V shed 3 bases, J shed 12 bases, and the junction held 13 bases outside the gene matches. There are 14 residues in the CDR3. Germline CDR1 and CDR2: DFQATT and SNEGSKA (reference sequence).

This chain joins TRBV5-1 and TRBJ2-7; 10 bases map to TRBD1. In germline, CDR1 is SGHRS, CDR2 YFSETQ. The trim removed 4 bases at V and 3 bases at J, leaving 7 bases unmatched. This CDR3 comprises 15 residues. CDR3 in DNA: TGCGCCAGCAGCGTGCACCGGGACAGGGGCTACGAGCAGTACTTC. This translates into CASSVHRDRGYEQYF.

The chain links TRBV10-2 to TRBJ2-1; TRBD2 aligns across 8 bases. CDR1 and CDR2 from the germline V gene are WSHSY and SAAADI. V was pared by 0 bases and J by 1 base, with 5 bases of the junction left unmatched. The CDR3 length is 17 residues. In nucleotides, the CDR3 is TGCGCCAGCAGTGAGTCTAAGCGCGGGGGGTCCTACAATGAGCAGTTCTTC. This sequence encodes CASSESKRGGSYNEQFF.

J is TRBJ2-7 and V is TRBV5-1; D might be TRBD1 or TRBD2, each matching 5 bases. The CDR3 contains 13 residues. The V end lost 0 bases, the J end lost 6 bases, and 10 bases lay between the germline ends. CDR1 is SGHRS and CDR2 is YFSETQ in the germline V gene. The CDR3 sequence is CASSLDLGGEQYF. The CDR3, as DNA: TGCGCCAGCAGCTTGGATCTTGGGGGCGAGCAGTACTTC.

This sequence joins TRBV14 and TRBJ1-6; D call uncertain. The V end was cut by 7 bases, the J end by 9 bases, with 13 bases between. The V gene's germline CDR1 is SGHDN and CDR2 FVKESK. The CDR3 runs to 13 residues. CDR3 coding DNA: TGTGCCAGCAAAGGAATCGGACGTTCACCCCTCCACTTT. As protein: CASKGIGRSPLHF.

The V call is TRBV4-1, the J call TRBJ2-3; D may match TRBD1 or TRBD2 (5 bases each). This CDR3 spans 14 amino acids. Per the germline V gene, CDR1 is MGHRA and CDR2 is YSYEKL. Trimming stripped 2 bases from V and 6 bases from J, with 12 bases between. CDR3 protein: CASSQMGRGDTQYF. The CDR3 DNA reads as TGCGCCAGCAGCCAAATGGGCCGGGGCGATACGCAGTATTTT.

The chain uses TRBV14 and TRBJ2-4, with no clear D. The ends were cut back, 2 bases at V and 0 bases at J, with 5 bases in the middle. Germline V gives CDR1 SGHDN, CDR2 FVKESK. There are 14 residues in the CDR3. The CDR3 nucleotides are TGTGCCAGCAGCCAAAGCCTAGCCAAAAACATTCAGTACTTC. Its translation: CASSQSLAKNIQYF. The whole variable domain, filled in from reference TRBV14 and TRBJ2-4, reads EAGVTQFPSHSVIEKGQTVTLRCDPISGHDNLYWYRRVMGKEIKFLLHFVKESKQDESGMPNNRFLAERTGGTYSTLKVQPAELEDSGVYFCASSQSLAKNIQYFGAGTRLSVL.

V gene TRBV27 combines with J gene TRBJ1-2; the D is unclear. The germline gives CDR1 MNHEY, CDR2 SMNVEV (reference sequence). CDR3 length: 14 amino acids. V shed 5 bases and J shed 4 bases, with 14 bases lying between them. In DNA form, the CDR3 reads TGTGCCAGCAGTGCGAGGCGTCAGACCTATGGCTACACCTTC. Translated: CASSARRQTYGYTF.